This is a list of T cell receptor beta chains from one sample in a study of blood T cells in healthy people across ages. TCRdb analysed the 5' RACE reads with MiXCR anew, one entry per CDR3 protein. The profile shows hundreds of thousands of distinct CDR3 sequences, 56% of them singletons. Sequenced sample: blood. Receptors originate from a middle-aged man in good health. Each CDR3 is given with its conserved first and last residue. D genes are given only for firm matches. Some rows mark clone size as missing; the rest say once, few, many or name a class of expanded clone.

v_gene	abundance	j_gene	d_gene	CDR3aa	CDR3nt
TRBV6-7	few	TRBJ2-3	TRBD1	CASSYHGTGITDTQYF	TGTGCCAGCAGTTACCACGGGACAGGGATAACGGATACGCAGTATTTT
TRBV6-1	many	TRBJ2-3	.	CASRETTGSGYTDTQYF	TGTGCCAGCAGGGAGACCACAGGTTCTGGATATACAGATACGCAGTATTTT
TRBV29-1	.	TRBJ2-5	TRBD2	CSVAPGLAGVETQYF	TGCAGCGTGGCGCCGGGACTAGCGGGAGTTGAGACCCAGTACTTC
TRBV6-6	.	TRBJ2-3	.	CASSRGTGLSTDTQYF	TGTGCCAGCAGCCGAGGCACAGGGCTCAGTACAGATACGCAGTATTTT
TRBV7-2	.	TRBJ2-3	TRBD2	CASSLDGGAYTQYF	TGTGCCAGCAGCTTGGACGGGGGGGCGTATACGCAGTATTTT
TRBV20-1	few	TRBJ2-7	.	CSASQDGSYEQYF	TGCAGTGCTAGCCAAGACGGGTCCTACGAGCAGTACTTC
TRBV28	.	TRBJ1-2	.	CASSARLVGYTF	TGTGCCAGCAGCGCCAGGTTGGTTGGCTACACCTTC
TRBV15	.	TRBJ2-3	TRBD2	CATSSSGSSDTQYF	TGTGCCACCAGCTCTAGCGGGAGTTCAGATACGCAGTATTTT
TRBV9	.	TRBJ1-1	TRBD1	CASSLGGTGGYTEAFF	TGTGCCAGCAGCCTAGGCGGGACAGGGGGGTACACTGAAGCTTTCTTT
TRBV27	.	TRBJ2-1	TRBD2	CASSFSIAGGSVNEQFF	TGTGCCAGCAGTTTTTCAATCGCGGGGGGCTCAGTCAATGAGCAGTTCTTC
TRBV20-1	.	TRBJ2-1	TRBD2	CSASRSREERGWNEQFF	TGCAGTGCTAGCCGATCACGGGAGGAAAGGGGTTGGAATGAGCAGTTCTTC
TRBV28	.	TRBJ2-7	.	CASSHPQRAYEQYF	TGTGCCAGCAGCCACCCACAGCGCGCCTACGAGCAGTACTTC
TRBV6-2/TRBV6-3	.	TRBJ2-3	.	CASSQTLASLQYF	TGTGCCAGCAGCCAAACCCTAGCGTCTCTGCAGTATTTT
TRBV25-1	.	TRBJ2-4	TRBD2	CASSEYRGGASDIQYF	TGTGCCAGCAGTGAATATCGGGGGGGCGCGTCAGACATTCAGTACTTC
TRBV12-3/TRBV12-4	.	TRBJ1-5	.	CTSSFTSGPQHF	TGTACCAGCAGTTTTACCTCGGGGCCCCAGCATTTT
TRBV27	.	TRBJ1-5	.	CASSLKGGGNQPQHF	TGTGCCAGCAGTTTAAAGGGCGGGGGCAATCAGCCCCAGCATTTT
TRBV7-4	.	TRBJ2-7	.	CASSISPCLTPNYEQYF	TGTGCCAGCAGCATCAGTCCTTGTCTAACCCCAAATTACGAGCAGTACTTC
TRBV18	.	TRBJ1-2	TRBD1	CASSPLPGQSLSGYTF	TGTGCCAGCTCACCTTTGCCGGGACAGAGCCTCTCTGGCTACACCTTC
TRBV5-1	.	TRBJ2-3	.	CAGKALGHSTDTQYF	TGCGCCGGCAAGGCTCTCGGGCATAGCACAGATACGCAGTATTTT
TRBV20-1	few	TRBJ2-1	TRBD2	CSARSGREAHNEQFF	TGCAGTGCTCGTAGCGGGAGGGAGGCCCACAATGAGCAGTTCTTC
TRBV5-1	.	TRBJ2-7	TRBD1	CASSSVGTVNNEQYF	TGCGCCAGCAGCTCAGTCGGGACAGTAAACAATGAGCAGTACTTC
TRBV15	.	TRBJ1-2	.	CATSRDLSGSYGYTF	TGTGCCACCAGCAGAGATCTTTCGGGGAGCTATGGCTACACCTTC
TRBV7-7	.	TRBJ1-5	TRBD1	CASSLGDRENQPQHF	TGTGCCAGCAGCTTAGGGGACAGGGAGAATCAGCCCCAGCATTTT
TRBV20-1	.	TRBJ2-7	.	CSVPDSLTYEQYF	TGCAGTGTCCCGGACTCCCTCACCTACGAGCAGTACTTC
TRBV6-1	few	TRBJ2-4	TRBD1	CASSRDSSMVDIQYF	TGTGCCAGCAGCAGGGACAGTTCAATGGTGGACATTCAGTACTTC
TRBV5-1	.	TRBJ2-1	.	CASSLGGSGVQNEQFF	TGCGCCAGCAGCTTGGGTGGTAGCGGAGTCCAAAATGAGCAGTTCTTC
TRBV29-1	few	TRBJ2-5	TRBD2	CSIREGGDEQYF	TGCAGCATCCGGGAGGGAGGCGATGAGCAGTACTTC
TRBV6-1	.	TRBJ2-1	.	CASSGSGNEQFF	TGTGCCAGCAGTGGGTCAGGGAACGAGCAGTTCTTC
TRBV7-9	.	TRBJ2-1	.	CASSTSRDFEQFF	TGTGCCAGCAGCACGTCCCGGGACTTTGAGCAGTTCTTC
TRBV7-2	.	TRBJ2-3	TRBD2	CASSLGPSGVTNTQYF	TGTGCCAGCAGCTTAGGTCCCAGCGGGGTAACGAATACGCAGTATTTT
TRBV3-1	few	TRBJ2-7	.	CASSPGGTAPYEQYF	TGTGCCAGCAGTCCAGGCGGGACAGCTCCTTACGAGCAGTACTTC
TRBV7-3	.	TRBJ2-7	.	CASSPFGTPSEQYF	TGTGCCAGCAGCCCCTTTGGGACCCCTAGTGAGCAGTACTTC
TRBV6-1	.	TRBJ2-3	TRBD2	CASSEAPAGADTQYF	TGTGCCAGCAGTGAAGCGCCAGCGGGGGCAGATACGCAGTATTTT
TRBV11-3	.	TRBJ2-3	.	CASTAPGRDTQYF	TGTGCCAGCACCGCACCGGGAAGAGATACGCAGTATTTT
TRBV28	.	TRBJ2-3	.	CASSFGTPGGGSQYF	TGTGCCAGCAGTTTTGGGACTCCCGGAGGGGGATCGCAGTATTTT
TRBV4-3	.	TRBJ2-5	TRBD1	CASSQGQPGGGLETQYF	TGCGCCAGCAGCCAAGGCCAACCAGGGGGCGGGTTAGAGACCCAGTACTTC
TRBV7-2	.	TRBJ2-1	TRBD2	CASTIISGGNEQFF	TGTGCCAGCACCATTATTAGCGGGGGGAATGAGCAGTTCTTC
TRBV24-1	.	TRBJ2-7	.	CATSATPPGLPGAYEQYF	TGTGCCACCAGTGCTACTCCCCCGGGACTCCCAGGGGCCTACGAGCAGTACTTC
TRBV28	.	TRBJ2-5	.	CASSRRTPRGETQYF	TGTGCCAGCAGTCGCAGAACCCCTAGGGGGGAGACCCAGTACTTC
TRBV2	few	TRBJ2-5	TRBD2	CATRSRTSSQETQYF	TGTGCCACCAGGTCGAGGACTAGTAGCCAAGAGACCCAGTACTTC
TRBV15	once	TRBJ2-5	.	CATCPGTETQYF	TGTGCCACTTGTCCGGGGACGGAGACCCAGTACTTC
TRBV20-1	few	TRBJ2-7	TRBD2	CSARGILALSYEQYF	TGCAGTGCTAGGGGAATACTAGCGTTATCCTACGAGCAGTACTTC
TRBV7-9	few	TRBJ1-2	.	CASSLGERLNYGYTF	TGTGCCAGCAGCTTAGGGGAGAGGCTAAACTATGGCTACACCTTC
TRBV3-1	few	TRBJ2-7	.	CASSQAWAGGAYEQYF	TGTGCCAGCAGCCAGGCATGGGCCGGAGGGGCCTACGAGCAGTACTTC
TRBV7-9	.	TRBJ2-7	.	CASSTSDYEQYF	TGTGCCAGCAGCACCTCCGACTACGAGCAGTACTTC
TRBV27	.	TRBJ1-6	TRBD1	CASSPQGVSPLHF	TGTGCCAGCAGCCCACAGGGGGTTTCACCCCTCCACTTT
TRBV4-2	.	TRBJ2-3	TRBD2	CASSQTSGVTDTQYF	TGTGCCAGCAGCCAGACTAGCGGGGTCACAGATACGCAGTATTTT
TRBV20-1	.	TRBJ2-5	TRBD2	CSYIGTIGETQYF	TGCAGTTACATCGGGACTATCGGAGAGACCCAGTACTTC
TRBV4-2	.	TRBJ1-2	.	CASSQDFLALADSNYGYTF	TGTGCCAGCAGCCAAGACTTTTTAGCCTTGGCAGACTCCAACTATGGCTACACCTTC
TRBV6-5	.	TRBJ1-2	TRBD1	CASSPLGQRNYGYTF	TGTGCCAGCAGTCCCCTGGGACAGCGTAACTATGGCTACACCTTC
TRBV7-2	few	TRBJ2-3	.	CASSSPGVSSTDTQYF	TGTGCCAGCAGCTCACCAGGGGTGTCTAGCACAGATACGCAGTATTTT
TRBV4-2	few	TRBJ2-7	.	CASSQDRTASLGPYF	TGTGCCAGCAGCCAAGATCGTACAGCGTCTTTGGGGCCGTACTTC
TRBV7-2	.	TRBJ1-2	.	CASSLGRAGYTF	TGTGCCAGCAGCTTAGGCCGGGCTGGCTACACCTTC
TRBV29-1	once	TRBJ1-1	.	CSVEAQGGTEAFF	TGCAGCGTTGAAGCCCAGGGAGGGACTGAAGCTTTCTTT
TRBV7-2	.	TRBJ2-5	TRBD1	CASTLPGQAYNEQYF	TGTGCCAGTACACTACCGGGACAGGCCTACAATGAGCAGTACTTC
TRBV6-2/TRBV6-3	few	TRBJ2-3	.	CASSQAGHQTDTQYF	TGTGCCAGCAGTCAAGCCGGACACCAGACAGATACGCAGTATTTT
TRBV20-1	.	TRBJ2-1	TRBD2	CSASPTVRAGGQIYNEQFF	TGCAGTGCTAGCCCAACAGTTCGGGCGGGGGGACAAATATACAATGAGCAGTTCTTC
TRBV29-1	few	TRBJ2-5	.	CSVTDREGQETQYF	TGCAGCGTAACGGACAGGGAGGGACAAGAGACCCAGTACTTC
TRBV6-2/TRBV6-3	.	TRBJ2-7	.	CASSPWGPTYEQYF	TGTGCCAGCAGTCCCTGGGGGCCAACCTACGAGCAGTACTTC